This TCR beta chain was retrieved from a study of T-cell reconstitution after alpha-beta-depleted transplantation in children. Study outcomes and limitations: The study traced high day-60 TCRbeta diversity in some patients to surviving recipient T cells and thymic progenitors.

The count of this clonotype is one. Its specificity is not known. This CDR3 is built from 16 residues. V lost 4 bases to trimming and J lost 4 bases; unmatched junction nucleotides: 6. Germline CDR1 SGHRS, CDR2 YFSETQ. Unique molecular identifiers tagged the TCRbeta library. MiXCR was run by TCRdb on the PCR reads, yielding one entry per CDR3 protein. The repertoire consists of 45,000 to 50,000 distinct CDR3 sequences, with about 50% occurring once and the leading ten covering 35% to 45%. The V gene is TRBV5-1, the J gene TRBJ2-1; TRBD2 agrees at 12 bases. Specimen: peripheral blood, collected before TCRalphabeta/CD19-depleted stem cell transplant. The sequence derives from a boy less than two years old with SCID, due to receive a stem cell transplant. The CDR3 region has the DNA TGCGCCAGCAGCCCCTTGACTAGCGGGGGTTACAATGAGCAGTTCTTC. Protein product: CASSPLTSGGYNEQFF.